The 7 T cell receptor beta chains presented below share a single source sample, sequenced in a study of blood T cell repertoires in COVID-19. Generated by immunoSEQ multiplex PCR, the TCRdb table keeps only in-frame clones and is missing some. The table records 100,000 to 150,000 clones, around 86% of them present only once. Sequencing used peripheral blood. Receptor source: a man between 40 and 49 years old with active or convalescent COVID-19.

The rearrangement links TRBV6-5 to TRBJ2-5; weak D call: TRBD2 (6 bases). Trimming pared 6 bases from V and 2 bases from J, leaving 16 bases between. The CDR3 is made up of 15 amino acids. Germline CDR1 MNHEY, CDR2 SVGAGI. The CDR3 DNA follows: TGTGCCAGCAGCCCACCGGGACTGGCACAAGAGACCCAGTACTTC. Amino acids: CASSPPGLAQETQYF.

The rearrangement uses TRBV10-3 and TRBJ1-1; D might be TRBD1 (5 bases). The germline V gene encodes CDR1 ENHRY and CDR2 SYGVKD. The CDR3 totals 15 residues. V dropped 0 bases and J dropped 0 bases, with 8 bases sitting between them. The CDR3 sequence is CAISESEGVNTEAFF. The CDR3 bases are TGTGCCATCAGTGAGTCTGAAGGGGTGAACACTGAAGCTTTCTTT.

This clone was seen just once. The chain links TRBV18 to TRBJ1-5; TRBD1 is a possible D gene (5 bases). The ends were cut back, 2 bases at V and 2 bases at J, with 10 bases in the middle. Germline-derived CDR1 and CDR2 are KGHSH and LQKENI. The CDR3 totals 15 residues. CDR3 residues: CASSPGQGGNQPQHF. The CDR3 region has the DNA TGTGCCAGCTCACCAGGGCAGGGTGGCAATCAGCCCCAGCATTTT. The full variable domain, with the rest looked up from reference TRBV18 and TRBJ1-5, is NAGVMQNPRHLVRRRGQEARLRCSPMKGHSHVYWYRQLPEEGLKFMVYLQKENIIDESGMPKERFSAEFPKEGPSILRIQQVVRGDSAAYFCASSPGQGGNQPQHFGDGTRLSIL.

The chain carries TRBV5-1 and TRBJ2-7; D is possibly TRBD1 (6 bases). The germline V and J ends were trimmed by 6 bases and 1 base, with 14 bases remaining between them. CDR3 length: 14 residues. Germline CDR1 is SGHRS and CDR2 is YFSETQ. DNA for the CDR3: TGCGCCAGCACCATGACAGGAGGTTCCTACGAGCAGTACTTC. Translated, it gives CASTMTGGSYEQYF. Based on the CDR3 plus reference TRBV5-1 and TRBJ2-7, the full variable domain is KAGVTQTPRYLIKTRGQQVTLSCSPISGHRSVSWYQQTPGQGLQFLFEYFSETQRNKGNFPGRFSGRQFSNSRSEMNVSTLELGDSALYLCASTMTGGSYEQYFGPGTRLTVT.

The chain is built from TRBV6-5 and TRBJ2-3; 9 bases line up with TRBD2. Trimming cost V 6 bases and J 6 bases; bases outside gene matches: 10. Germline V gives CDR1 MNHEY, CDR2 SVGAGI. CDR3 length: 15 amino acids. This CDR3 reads CASSLSGGGADTQYF. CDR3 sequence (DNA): TGTGCCAGCAGCCTTAGCGGGGGTGGAGCGGATACGCAGTATTTT.

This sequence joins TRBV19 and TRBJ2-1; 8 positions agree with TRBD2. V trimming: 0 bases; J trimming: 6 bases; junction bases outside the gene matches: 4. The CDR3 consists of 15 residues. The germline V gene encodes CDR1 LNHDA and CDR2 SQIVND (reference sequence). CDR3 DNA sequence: TGTGCCAGTAGTATAGATCTGGCGGGGGGCAATGAGCAGTTCTTC. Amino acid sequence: CASSIDLAGGNEQFF.

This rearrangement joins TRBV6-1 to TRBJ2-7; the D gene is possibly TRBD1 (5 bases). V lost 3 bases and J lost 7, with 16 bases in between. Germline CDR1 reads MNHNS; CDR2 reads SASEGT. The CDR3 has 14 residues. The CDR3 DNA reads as TGTGCCAGCAGTGAGATTGGGGCCTTGGGGGAGCAGTACTTC. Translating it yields CASSEIGALGEQYF.